Listed below are T cell receptor beta chains from one sample, sequenced in a study of blood T cell repertoires in COVID-19. The data were produced by immunoSEQ multiplex PCR, yet TCRdb's version contains in-frame clones alone and is incomplete. The table shows under 500,000 clones, with 70% to 90% occurring only once. What was sequenced was PBMCs or T cells enriched from blood (not recorded which). These receptors came from a woman between 18 and 30 years old with acute COVID-19. The CDR3 runs from the conserved cysteine through the conserved F or W. The D gene is left open where the match is weak. Size values are once, few and many counts, or a class for expanded clones, and some rows have none.

J gene,V gene,D gene,clone size,CDR3 length,CDR3 DNA,CDR3 protein
TRBJ1-1,TRBV9,NA,once,14,TGTGCCAGCAGCGTAGGACAACAGAACACTGAAGCTTTCTTT,CASSVGQQNTEAFF
TRBJ1-5,TRBV25-1,TRBD1,NA,14,TGTGCCAGCAGTAGTAACAGGGGAAATCAGCCCCAGCATTTT,CASSSNRGNQPQHF
TRBJ1-6,TRBV4-1,NA,NA,15,TGCGCCAGCAGCCCAGCAGGCGGGGTTGGTTCACCCCTCCACTTT,CASSPAGGVGSPLHF
TRBJ1-6,TRBV18,TRBD1,NA,14,TGTGCCAGCTCCCCGACAGGGGATAATTCACCCCTCCACTTT,CASSPTGDNSPLHF
TRBJ1-2,TRBV29-1,TRBD1,NA,13,TGCAGCGTTCGGACAGGGGGCAACTATGGCTACACCTTC,CSVRTGGNYGYTF
TRBJ2-7,TRBV30,TRBD1,NA,13,TGTGCCTGGAACGGACAGGGCTCCTACGAGCAGTACTTC,CAWNGQGSYEQYF
TRBJ1-1,TRBV10-3,NA,NA,13,TGTGCCATCAGTGAGGGGGGCATCACTGAAGCTTTCTTT,CAISEGGITEAFF
TRBJ2-1,TRBV27,TRBD2,NA,14,TGTGCCAGCAGTAACCCCCGACTAGCGGGAGGAAGGTTCTTC,CASSNPRLAGGRFF
TRBJ1-4,TRBV9,TRBD1,NA,15,TGTGCCAGCAGCCACCTACAGGGGGCGGGGGAAAAACTGTTTTTT,CASSHLQGAGEKLFF
TRBJ2-4,TRBV19,TRBD2,NA,16,TGTGCCAGTAGTCTAGCGGGAGCTTCTGGCCAAAACATTCAGTACTTC,CASSLAGASGQNIQYF
TRBJ1-6,TRBV3-1/TRBV3-2,NA,NA,14,TGTGCCAGCAGCCTTCAGGGGACCAATTCACCCCTCCACTTT,CASSLQGTNSPLHF
TRBJ2-7,TRBV12-3/TRBV12-4,TRBD2,NA,13,TGTGCCAGCAGACTAGCGGGAGTTAACGAGCAGTACTTC,CASRLAGVNEQYF
TRBJ2-3,TRBV27,NA,NA,13,TGTGCCAGCAGTCAAACGGCCGGGAGATATAGGTATTTT,CASSQTAGRYRYF
TRBJ2-1,TRBV28,TRBD1,NA,12,TGTGCCAGCAGTACAGGGGGCAATGAGCAGTTCTTC,CASSTGGNEQFF
TRBJ2-5,TRBV6-2/TRBV6-3,TRBD2,NA,17,TGTGCCAGCAGCCCCGGACTAGCGGGAGTATTGGCGGAGACCCAGTACTTC,CASSPGLAGVLAETQYF
TRBJ2-7,TRBV6-5,NA,NA,11,TGTGCCACCAAAGAGGCCTCCGAGCAGTACTTC,CATKEASEQYF
TRBJ1-2,TRBV5-1,NA,NA,12,TGCGCCAGCAGCTTGGACAGGGACAGCTACACCTTC,CASSLDRDSYTF
TRBJ1-4,TRBV6-5,NA,few,16,TGTGCCAGCAGTTTCCGGAGCACACCAACTAATGAAAAACTGTTTTTT,CASSFRSTPTNEKLFF
TRBJ2-5,TRBV7-3,TRBD1,few,14,TGTGCCAGCAGCGTAACAGGGGGATTAGAGACCCAGTACTTC,CASSVTGGLETQYF
TRBJ2-3,TRBV5-4,TRBD2,NA,17,TGTGCCAGCAGCTTTCGACTAGCGGGGGGGATTACAGATACGCAGTATTTT,CASSFRLAGGITDTQYF
TRBJ2-2,TRBV5-6,TRBD1,NA,17,TGTGCCAGCAGCCGAAGGAGGCAGGGGGCCAACACCGGGGAGCTGTTTTTT,CASSRRRQGANTGELFF
TRBJ1-5,TRBV5-1,NA,NA,15,TGCGCCAGCAGCTTCAGCGGGTTGAGCAATCAGCCCCAGCATTTT,CASSFSGLSNQPQHF
TRBJ2-3,TRBV7-9,NA,NA,14,TGTGCCAGCAGCTGGACGGGGGACCAGGATACGCAGTATTTT,CASSWTGDQDTQYF
TRBJ2-7,TRBV7-9,NA,NA,12,TGTGCCAGCAGCTTAGGGAGTTCCGAGCAGTACTTC,CASSLGSSEQYF